Listed below are T cell receptor beta chains from one sample, sequenced in a study of T cell changes during pregnancy in multiple sclerosis. Generated by immunoSEQ multiplex PCR, the TCRdb table keeps only in-frame clones and is missing some. Seen here are 70,000 to 85,000 clones, approximately 90% observed once, and the top ten hold 2.6%. The sequencing here drew on peripheral blood, taken before pregnancy. These receptors were obtained from a female donor with multiple sclerosis, enrolled in a pregnancy study. Both conserved end residues are part of each CDR3. The order of the fields is V gene, D gene, clone size, J gene, CDR3 protein, CDR3 DNA. The D gene is left open where the match is weak. The listing skips clone size in some rows; elsewhere it reads once, few, many or a size class.

v_call: TRBV19; d_call: TRBD1; clone_size: .; j_call: TRBJ2-5; cdr3_aa: CASSTQGAGETQYF; cdr3_nt: TGTGCCAGTAGTACCCAGGGGGCAGGAGAGACCCAGTACTTC
v_call: TRBV5-1; d_call: TRBD1; clone_size: .; j_call: TRBJ2-3; cdr3_aa: CASQMTGFGDTQYF; cdr3_nt: TGCGCCAGTCAGATGACAGGGTTCGGAGATACGCAGTATTTT
v_call: TRBV5-1; d_call: .; clone_size: .; j_call: TRBJ1-2; cdr3_aa: CASSAGNLRTANYGYTF; cdr3_nt: TGCGCCAGCAGCGCCGGGAACTTAAGGACAGCTAACTATGGCTACACCTTC
v_call: TRBV2; d_call: .; clone_size: .; j_call: TRBJ2-1; cdr3_aa: CASSEARGPRADEQFF; cdr3_nt: TGTGCCAGCAGTGAAGCGCGCGGGCCCCGGGCCGATGAGCAGTTCTTC
v_call: TRBV28; d_call: .; clone_size: .; j_call: TRBJ2-1; cdr3_aa: CASSPSDRSYNEQFF; cdr3_nt: TGTGCCAGCAGTCCATCCGACAGGAGCTACAATGAGCAGTTCTTC
v_call: TRBV5-5; d_call: .; clone_size: .; j_call: TRBJ2-6; cdr3_aa: CASSLKEGNVLTF; cdr3_nt: TGTGCCAGCAGCTTGAAGGAGGGCAACGTCCTGACTTTC
v_call: TRBV11-2; d_call: TRBD2; clone_size: .; j_call: TRBJ2-3; cdr3_aa: CASSLAPSSGRAFSQYF; cdr3_nt: TGTGCCAGCAGCTTAGCCCCTTCTAGCGGGAGGGCCTTTTCGCAGTATTTT
v_call: TRBV29-1; d_call: .; clone_size: .; j_call: TRBJ2-6; cdr3_aa: CSVTEKSGPKLHSGANVLTF; cdr3_nt: TGCAGCGTGACCGAAAAATCAGGGCCTAAGTTGCACTCTGGGGCCAACGTCCTGACTTTC
v_call: TRBV29-1; d_call: TRBD1; clone_size: .; j_call: TRBJ2-1; cdr3_aa: CSVGGQGIGNEQFF; cdr3_nt: TGCAGCGTTGGGGGACAGGGAATAGGGAATGAGCAGTTCTTC
v_call: TRBV9; d_call: TRBD1; clone_size: .; j_call: TRBJ2-1; cdr3_aa: CASSVAPHSGTGRNEQFF; cdr3_nt: TGTGCCAGCAGCGTAGCTCCCCACTCCGGGACAGGGAGAAATGAGCAGTTCTTC
v_call: TRBV5-4; d_call: TRBD2; clone_size: .; j_call: TRBJ2-1; cdr3_aa: CASSLGLAASSYNEQFF; cdr3_nt: TGTGCCAGCAGCTTAGGACTAGCGGCGAGCTCCTACAATGAGCAGTTCTTC
v_call: TRBV4-1; d_call: .; clone_size: .; j_call: TRBJ1-5; cdr3_aa: CASSQDPGVGQPQHF; cdr3_nt: TGCGCCAGCAGCCAAGATCCGGGGGTCGGGCAGCCCCAGCATTTT
v_call: TRBV28; d_call: TRBD2; clone_size: .; j_call: TRBJ2-7; cdr3_aa: CASGGLAGEQYF; cdr3_nt: TGTGCCAGCGGCGGACTAGCTGGCGAGCAGTACTTC
v_call: TRBV5-1; d_call: .; clone_size: .; j_call: TRBJ2-2; cdr3_aa: CASSTPGTGELFF; cdr3_nt: TGCGCCAGCAGTACCCCCGGCACCGGGGAGCTGTTTTTT
v_call: TRBV2; d_call: .; clone_size: .; j_call: TRBJ1-1; cdr3_aa: CASSALAGLTTEAFF; cdr3_nt: TGTGCCAGCAGTGCCCTCGCAGGGCTCACCACTGAAGCTTTCTTT
v_call: TRBV6-6; d_call: TRBD1; clone_size: .; j_call: TRBJ1-2; cdr3_aa: CASTPTGGGYGYTF; cdr3_nt: TGTGCCAGCACCCCGACAGGGGGCGGATATGGCTACACCTTC
v_call: TRBV14; d_call: TRBD1; clone_size: .; j_call: TRBJ2-7; cdr3_aa: CASSQVRTGGGEQYF; cdr3_nt: TGTGCCAGCAGCCAAGTTAGGACAGGGGGCGGCGAGCAGTACTTC
v_call: TRBV2; d_call: .; clone_size: few; j_call: TRBJ1-5; cdr3_aa: CASTTGSTTNQPQHF; cdr3_nt: TGTGCCAGCACCACAGGAAGTACCACCAATCAGCCCCAGCATTTT
v_call: TRBV29-1; d_call: .; clone_size: .; j_call: TRBJ2-7; cdr3_aa: CSVYLGIWGEQYF; cdr3_nt: TGCAGCGTTTATCTCGGGATATGGGGCGAGCAGTACTTC
v_call: TRBV25-1; d_call: .; clone_size: once; j_call: TRBJ1-1; cdr3_aa: CASSENLGWSTEAFF; cdr3_nt: TGTGCCAGCAGTGAAAACCTGGGTTGGAGCACTGAAGCTTTCTTT
v_call: TRBV5-6; d_call: .; clone_size: .; j_call: TRBJ2-7; cdr3_aa: CASTLSGRIYEQYF; cdr3_nt: TGTGCCAGCACCCTCTCGGGGAGGATCTACGAGCAGTACTTC
v_call: TRBV7-9; d_call: .; clone_size: .; j_call: TRBJ2-5; cdr3_aa: CASSPLQETQYF; cdr3_nt: TGTGCCAGCAGCCCACTTCAAGAGACCCAGTACTTC
v_call: TRBV5-1; d_call: .; clone_size: .; j_call: TRBJ2-7; cdr3_aa: CASKQTGPPPYEQYF; cdr3_nt: TGCGCCAGCAAACAGACAGGACCACCTCCCTACGAGCAGTACTTC
v_call: TRBV4-3; d_call: TRBD1; clone_size: .; j_call: TRBJ2-7; cdr3_aa: CASSQGSQGAYEQYF; cdr3_nt: TGCGCCAGCAGCCAAGGATCCCAGGGGGCCTACGAGCAGTACTTC
v_call: TRBV2; d_call: TRBD1; clone_size: .; j_call: TRBJ1-5; cdr3_aa: CASTSGTGKNQPQHF; cdr3_nt: TGTGCCAGCACCAGCGGGACAGGCAAGAATCAGCCCCAGCATTTT
v_call: TRBV2; d_call: .; clone_size: .; j_call: TRBJ1-5; cdr3_aa: CASSQDSPNQPQHF; cdr3_nt: TGTGCCAGCAGTCAGGACAGTCCTAATCAGCCCCAGCATTTT
v_call: TRBV7-8; d_call: .; clone_size: once; j_call: TRBJ1-2; cdr3_aa: CASSLAELTYGYTF; cdr3_nt: TGTGCCAGCAGCTTAGCGGAGCTAACCTATGGCTACACCTTC
v_call: TRBV4-2; d_call: TRBD1; clone_size: .; j_call: TRBJ1-4; cdr3_aa: CASSRGDSSTNEKLFF; cdr3_nt: TGTGCCAGCAGCCGTGGGGACAGCTCAACTAATGAAAAACTGTTTTTT
v_call: TRBV15; d_call: TRBD1; clone_size: .; j_call: TRBJ1-4; cdr3_aa: CATSRDRGGVFEKLFF; cdr3_nt: TGTGCCACCAGCAGAGATCGAGGGGGCGTTTTTGAAAAACTGTTTTTT
v_call: TRBV19; d_call: .; clone_size: .; j_call: TRBJ1-5; cdr3_aa: CASSPSGVGGSTPQHF; cdr3_nt: TGTGCCAGTAGCCCCTCGGGGGTCGGGGGGTCGACGCCCCAGCATTTT
v_call: TRBV7-8; d_call: TRBD2; clone_size: .; j_call: TRBJ2-7; cdr3_aa: CASSQLAGGSYEQYF; cdr3_nt: TGTGCCAGCAGCCAACTAGCGGGAGGCTCCTACGAGCAGTACTTC
v_call: TRBV6-5; d_call: .; clone_size: .; j_call: TRBJ2-7; cdr3_aa: CASSYEAVAYEQYF; cdr3_nt: TGTGCCAGCAGTTACGAAGCGGTAGCCTACGAGCAGTACTTC
v_call: TRBV4-1; d_call: TRBD2; clone_size: .; j_call: TRBJ2-2; cdr3_aa: CASSYKSGTSGNTGELFF; cdr3_nt: TGCGCCAGCAGCTACAAATCCGGGACTAGCGGGAACACCGGGGAGCTGTTTTTT
v_call: TRBV7-9; d_call: .; clone_size: .; j_call: TRBJ1-3; cdr3_aa: CASSQGHVSGNTIYF; cdr3_nt: TGTGCCAGCAGCCAGGGACATGTGTCTGGAAACACCATATATTTT
v_call: TRBV28; d_call: TRBD1; clone_size: once; j_call: TRBJ1-3; cdr3_aa: CASSLSDRGSGNTIYF; cdr3_nt: TGTGCCAGCAGTTTAAGTGACAGGGGATCTGGAAACACCATATATTTT
v_call: TRBV5-4; d_call: .; clone_size: .; j_call: TRBJ2-1; cdr3_aa: CASSSRGPRYNEQFF; cdr3_nt: TGTGCCAGCAGCTCCAGGGGACCCCGGTACAATGAGCAGTTCTTC
v_call: TRBV9; d_call: TRBD2; clone_size: .; j_call: TRBJ2-1; cdr3_aa: CASSVAGTSGRYHNEQFF; cdr3_nt: TGTGCCAGCAGCGTAGCCGGGACTAGCGGGAGATACCACAATGAGCAGTTCTTC
v_call: TRBV9; d_call: TRBD1; clone_size: once; j_call: TRBJ1-4; cdr3_aa: CASSVGRKAGGRNEKLFF; cdr3_nt: TGTGCCAGCAGCGTAGGGAGGAAGGCAGGGGGCCGTAATGAAAAACTGTTTTTT